These 18 T cell receptor beta chains originate from one sample sequenced in a study of blood T cells in healthy people across ages. The use of a sample-barcoded 5' primer and a J-beta primer mix characterized a second PCR of roughly 6 to 12 cycles. TCRdb re-called the 5' RACE reads through MiXCR, storing one row per CDR3 protein. The table shows some 1.5 million distinct CDR3 sequences, with approximately 30% occurring only once. The material sequenced was blood. The receptors here all came from a woman aged 25 to 39 in good health.

The rearrangement links TRBV7-9 to TRBJ1-6; 7 positions agree with TRBD1. The junction had 8 bases not matched to a gene; V was cut back by 5 bases and J by 7 bases. This CDR3 is 15 amino acids long. Per the germline V gene, CDR1 is SEHNR and CDR2 is FQNEAQ (reference sequence). The CDR3 DNA is TGTGCCAGCAGCGCGGTACAGGGGCCGAATTCACCCCTCCACTTT. Residues: CASSAVQGPNSPLHF.

This clonotype turned up a few times. The J gene is TRBJ2-1, the V gene TRBV6-5; tentatively, D is TRBD1 (6 bases). This CDR3 has 14 amino acids. The germline V gene has CDR1 MNHEY and CDR2 SVGAGI. V was trimmed by 6 bases and J by 3 bases, leaving 12 bases between them. In DNA, the CDR3 is TGTGCCAGCAGACTCGACAGGAGCTACAATGAGCAGTTCTTC. It codes for CASRLDRSYNEQFF.

Many counts were recorded for this clonotype. This chain joins TRBV7-9 and TRBJ2-1; D is perhaps TRBD1 (5 bases). The CDR3 sequence is 11 residues long. The V end lost 6 bases, the J end lost 8 bases, and 8 bases lay between the germline ends. Per the germline V gene, CDR1 is SEHNR and CDR2 is FQNEAQ (reference sequence). CDR3 coding DNA: TGTGCCAGCAGTCAGGGCCATGAGCAGTTCTTC. Translated, it gives CASSQGHEQFF.

The V gene is TRBV27, the J gene TRBJ2-4; 9 bases map to TRBD1. The CDR3 loop spans 16 amino acids. Trimming cost V 7 bases and J 0 bases; bases outside gene matches: 7. Germline CDR1 is MNHEY and CDR2 is SMNVEV (reference sequence). The CDR3 sequence: CASKPGTGRAKNIQYF. The DNA for the CDR3 is TGTGCCAGCAAACCCGGGACAGGGAGAGCCAAAAACATTCAGTACTTC.

As to this clonotype: The junction departs from the called germline gene at one end, perhaps through a read error. The chain is built from TRBV4-2 and TRBJ2-1; 9 positions match TRBD1. This CDR3 comprises 18 residues. The V gene's germline CDR1 is LGHNA and CDR2 YNFKEQ. In DNA form, the CDR3 reads TGTGCCGGCAGCCTGACAGGGGGACAGAAAAATTCCTACAATGAGCAGTTCTTC. It specifies CAGSLTGGQKNSYNEQFF.

This clonotype was observed a few times. This sequence joins TRBV5-1 and TRBJ2-3; weak D call: TRBD1 (6 bases). Germline assignment: CDR1 SGHRS and CDR2 YFSETQ. This CDR3 contains 15 residues. V lost 2 bases and J lost 1, with 11 bases in between. CDR3 protein: CASSFQGLGTDTQYF. CDR3 sequence (DNA): TGCGCCAGCAGCTTCCAGGGGCTAGGCACAGATACGCAGTATTTT.

The chain joins TRBV12-3 or TRBV12-4 to TRBJ1-1; D may be TRBD1 (6 bases). V was clipped by 6 bases and J by 7 bases, with 15 bases between them. This CDR3 spans 13 amino acids. CDR3 in DNA: TGTGCCAGCAGACGACAGGAAACCGGTGAAGCTTTCTTT. Amino acids: CASRRQETGEAFF.

This clonotype has ten or more counts. The rearrangement links TRBV20-1 to TRBJ2-7; TRBD1 agrees at 7 bases. V lost 3 bases, J lost 2 bases, and 7 bases stayed unmatched. The CDR3 covers 14 residues. CDR1 and CDR2 from the germline V gene are DFQATT and SNEGSKA (reference sequence). The CDR3 protein is CSARGQTKAYEQYF. CDR3 nucleotide sequence: TGCAGTGCTAGGGGACAGACTAAGGCCTACGAGCAGTACTTC.

The gene calls are TRBV5-1 and TRBJ1-2; 9 bases are a match to TRBD1. V lost 4 bases and J lost 7; bases outside the gene matches: 14. Looked up from germline, CDR1 is SGHRS and CDR2 is YFSETQ. CDR3 size: 16 residues. CDR3: CASSQVPGQGILGYTF. CDR3 nucleotides: TGCGCCAGCAGCCAAGTCCCCGGACAGGGGATTCTTGGCTACACCTTC.

This clonotype has a count of ten or more. The chain combines TRBV7-2 with TRBJ2-7; D might be TRBD2 (6 bases). The V gene lost 5 bases and the J gene lost 3 bases, with 14 bases spanning the gap. Germline CDR1 SGHTA, CDR2 FQGNSA. The CDR3 extends over 14 amino acids. CDR3 region: CASSDIGTYYEQYF. CDR3 DNA sequence: TGTGCCAGCAGCGACATCGGGACTTACTACGAGCAGTACTTC.

CDR3 DNA sequence: TGCGCCAGCAGCCAAGATCAGGTCGGAGAGACCCAGTACTTC. Translated, it gives CASSQDQVGETQYF. The chain carries TRBV4-1 and TRBJ2-4, with no clear D. The J call could be wrong; TRBJ2-5 is a better fit for the DNA end. Germline lookup yields CDR1 MGHRA and CDR2 YSYEKL. CDR3 size: 14 residues.

V and J are TRBV2 and TRBJ2-3; possible D gene TRBD2, 6 bases. Germline values: CDR1 SNHLY, CDR2 FYNNEI. V gave up 8 bases and J gave up 2 bases, with 14 bases separating them. This CDR3 spans 14 amino acids. The CDR3 loop is CASSWDFDTDTQYF. The CDR3 DNA sequence: TGTGCCAGCTCTTGGGACTTCGACACAGATACGCAGTATTTT.

The rearrangement uses TRBV28 and TRBJ2-3; perhaps TRBD1 as D (5 bases). V was shortened by 5 bases and J by 2 bases, with 17 bases between the two germline ends. This CDR3 is 16 amino acids long. Per the germline V gene, CDR1 is MDHEN and CDR2 is SYDVKM. The CDR3 loop is CASSPHPWGLTDTQYF. Here the CDR3 DNA reads TGTGCCAGCAGTCCCCATCCCTGGGGCCTCACAGATACGCAGTATTTT.

V usage is TRBV20-1 and J usage is TRBJ1-6, with D perhaps TRBD1 (5 bases). The V and J ends lost 2 bases and 6 bases respectively, with 11 bases between them. In germline, CDR1 is DFQATT, CDR2 SNEGSKA (reference sequence). The CDR3 is made up of 14 amino acids. The CDR3 is CSARPDSTNSPLHF. CDR3 nucleotides: TGCAGTGCTAGACCCGACAGCACTAATTCACCCCTCCACTTT.

To note about this clonotype: One base away lies a much larger clone, so this may be a sequencing read error. This sequence joins TRBV4-3 and TRBJ2-1, with D unclear. The CDR3 spans 13 residues. The germline gives CDR1 LGHNA, CDR2 YSLEER. This CDR3 is CAGSEPGYNEQFF. In DNA, the CDR3 is TGCGCCGGCAGCGAGCCTGGCTACAATGAGCAGTTCTTC.

The chain uses TRBV24-1 and TRBJ2-5; no clear D gene. CDR1 KGHDR and CDR2 SFDVKD come from the germline V gene. The CDR3 runs 13 residues. V gave up 2 bases and J gave up 5 bases, with 8 bases separating them. CDR3 residues: CATSDWVKETQYF. The CDR3 DNA reads as TGTGCCACCAGTGATTGGGTGAAGGAGACCCAGTACTTC.

This clonotype came up once. The chain is built from TRBV11-2 and TRBJ2-7; 13 positions match TRBD2. V shed 1 base, J shed 7 bases, and the junction held 7 bases outside the gene matches. The CDR3 runs 16 residues. Germline CDR1 is SGHAT and CDR2 is FQNNGV. The CDR3 sequence is CASSLGLAGGSNEQYF. Here the CDR3 DNA reads TGTGCCAGCAGCTTAGGACTAGCGGGAGGATCTAATGAGCAGTACTTC.

The table lists this clonotype with a few counts. The rearrangement uses TRBV20-1 and TRBJ2-5, with 11 bases identical to TRBD2. The germline V gene has CDR1 DFQATT and CDR2 SNEGSKA (reference sequence). The CDR3 has 15 amino acids. V shed 3 bases, J shed 3 bases, and the junction held 6 bases outside the gene matches. As DNA, the CDR3 is TGCAGTGCTAGGGTTAGCGGGGGGGACGAAGAGACCCAGTACTTC. It is translated as CSARVSGGDEETQYF.